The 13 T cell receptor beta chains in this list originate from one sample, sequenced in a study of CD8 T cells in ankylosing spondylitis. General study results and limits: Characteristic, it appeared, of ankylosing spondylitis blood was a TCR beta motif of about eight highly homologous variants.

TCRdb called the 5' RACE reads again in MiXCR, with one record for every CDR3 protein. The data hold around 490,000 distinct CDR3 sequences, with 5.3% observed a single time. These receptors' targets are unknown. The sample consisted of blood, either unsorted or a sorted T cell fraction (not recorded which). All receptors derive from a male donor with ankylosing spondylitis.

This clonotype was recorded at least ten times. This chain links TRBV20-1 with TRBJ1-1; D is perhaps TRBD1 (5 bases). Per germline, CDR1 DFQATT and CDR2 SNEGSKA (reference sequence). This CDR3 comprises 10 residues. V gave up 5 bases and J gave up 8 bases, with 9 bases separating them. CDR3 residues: CSASGTEAFF. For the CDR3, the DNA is TGCAGTGCTTCAGGGACCGAAGCTTTCTTT.

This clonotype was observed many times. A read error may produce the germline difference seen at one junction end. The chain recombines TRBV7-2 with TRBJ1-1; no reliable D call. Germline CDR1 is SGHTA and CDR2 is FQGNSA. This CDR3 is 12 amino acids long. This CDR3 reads CASSLGLTGAFF. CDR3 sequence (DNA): TGTGCCAGCAGCCTTGGACTCACTGGAGCTTTCTTT.

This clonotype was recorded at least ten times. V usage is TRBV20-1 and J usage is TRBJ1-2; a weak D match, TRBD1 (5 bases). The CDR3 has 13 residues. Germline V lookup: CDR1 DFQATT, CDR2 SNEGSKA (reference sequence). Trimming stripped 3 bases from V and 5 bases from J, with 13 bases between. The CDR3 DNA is TGCAGTGCTAGTTTGGGGGATTGGTATGGCTACACCTTC. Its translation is CSASLGDWYGYTF.

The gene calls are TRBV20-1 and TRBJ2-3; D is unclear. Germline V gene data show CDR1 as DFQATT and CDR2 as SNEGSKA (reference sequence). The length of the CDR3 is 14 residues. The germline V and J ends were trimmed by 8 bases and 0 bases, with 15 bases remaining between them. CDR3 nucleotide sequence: TGCAGTTTCCAAGCGACTGGAAGCACAGATACGCAGTATTTT. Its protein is CSFQATGSTDTQYF.

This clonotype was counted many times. The CDR3 here is CSVGTGGTHTEAFF. The CDR3 DNA sequence: TGCAGCGTTGGGACAGGGGGCACTCACACTGAAGCTTTCTTT. The V call is TRBV29-1, the J call TRBJ1-1, with TRBD1 matching over 11 bases. Germline V gives CDR1 SQVTM, CDR2 ANQGSEA. The CDR3 is made up of 14 amino acids. V was clipped by 4 bases and J by 3 bases; unmatched bases: 4.

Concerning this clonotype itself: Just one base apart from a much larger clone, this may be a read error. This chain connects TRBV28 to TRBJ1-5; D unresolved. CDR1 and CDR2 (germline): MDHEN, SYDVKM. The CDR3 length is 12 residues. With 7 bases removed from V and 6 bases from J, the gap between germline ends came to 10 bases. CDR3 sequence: CASTLASQPQHF. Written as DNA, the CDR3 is TGTGCCAGCACGTTGGCTAGTCAGCCCCAGCATTTT.

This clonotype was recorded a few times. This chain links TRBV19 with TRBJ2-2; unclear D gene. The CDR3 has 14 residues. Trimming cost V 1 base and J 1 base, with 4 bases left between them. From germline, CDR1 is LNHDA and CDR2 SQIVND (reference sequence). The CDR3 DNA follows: TGTGCCAGTAGTATAGCCGGGAACACCGGGGAGCTGTTTTTT. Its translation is CASSIAGNTGELFF.

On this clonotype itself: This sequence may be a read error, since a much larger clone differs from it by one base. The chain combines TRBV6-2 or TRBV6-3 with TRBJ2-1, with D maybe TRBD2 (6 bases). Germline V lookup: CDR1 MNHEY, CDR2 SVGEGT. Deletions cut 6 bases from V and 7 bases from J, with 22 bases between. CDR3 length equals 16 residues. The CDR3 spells CASSTPTSYSGNEQFF. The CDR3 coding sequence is TGTGCCAGCAGCACCCCCACTAGCTACTCGGGGAATGAGCAGTTCTTC.

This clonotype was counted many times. The CDR3 region has the DNA TGTGCCAGCAGTCCCGGGACGGCTGGCGGAGAGACCCAGTACTTC. Its protein product is CASSPGTAGGETQYF. This chain connects TRBV12-3 or TRBV12-4 to TRBJ2-5, with D perhaps being TRBD1 or TRBD2 (5 bases each). This CDR3 spans 15 amino acids. V lost 5 bases to trimming and J lost 4 bases, with 17 bases between them.

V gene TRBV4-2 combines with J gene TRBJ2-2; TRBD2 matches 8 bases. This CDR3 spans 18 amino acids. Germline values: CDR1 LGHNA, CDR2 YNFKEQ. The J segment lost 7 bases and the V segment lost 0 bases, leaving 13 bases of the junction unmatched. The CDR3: CASSQEWFGSGSIGELFF. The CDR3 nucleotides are TGTGCCAGCAGCCAAGAATGGTTTGGGAGCGGGAGTATCGGGGAGCTGTTTTTT.

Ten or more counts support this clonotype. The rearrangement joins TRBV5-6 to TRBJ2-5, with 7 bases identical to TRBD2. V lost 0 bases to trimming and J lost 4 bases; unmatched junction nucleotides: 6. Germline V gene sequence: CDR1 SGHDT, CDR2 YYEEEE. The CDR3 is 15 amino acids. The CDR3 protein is CASSLVAGVVETQYF. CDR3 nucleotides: TGTGCCAGCAGCTTGGTTGCGGGAGTAGTAGAGACCCAGTACTTC.

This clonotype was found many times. CDR3 amino acids: CASSFEVSNQPQHF. DNA of the CDR3: TGTGCCAGCAGCTTCGAAGTTAGCAATCAGCCCCAGCATTTT. The chain is built from TRBV7-8 and TRBJ1-5; no firm D call. The germline CDR1 and CDR2 sequences are SGHVS and FQNEAQ. The CDR3 sequence is 14 residues long. Trimming shortened V by 3 bases and J by 0 bases, and 6 bases separated the two germline ends. The full variable domain, its missing parts supplied by reference TRBV7-8 and TRBJ1-5, is GAGVSQSPRYKVAKRGQDVALRCDPISGHVSLFWYQQALGQGPEFLTYFQNEAQLDKSGLPSDRFFAERPEGSVSTLKIQRTQQEDSAVYLCASSFEVSNQPQHFGDGTRLSIL.

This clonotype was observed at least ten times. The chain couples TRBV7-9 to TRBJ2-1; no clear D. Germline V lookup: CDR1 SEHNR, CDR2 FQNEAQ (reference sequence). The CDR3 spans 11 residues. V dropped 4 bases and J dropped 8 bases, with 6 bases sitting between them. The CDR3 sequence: CASSSSHEQFF. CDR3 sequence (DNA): TGTGCCAGCAGCTCTTCCCATGAGCAGTTCTTC. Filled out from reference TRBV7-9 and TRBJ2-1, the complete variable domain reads DTGVSQNPRHKITKRGQNVTFRCDPISEHNRLYWYRQTLGQGPEFLTYFQNEAQLEKSRLLSDRFSAERPKGSFSTLEIQRTEQGDSAMYLCASSSSHEQFFGPGTRLTVL.